In its sample, the clone carrying this T cell receptor beta chain was seen many times. These data are taken from a study of T cells in Graves' hyperthyroidism and ophthalmopathy. Study-level background: Pretreatment peripheral blood was obtained at initial diagnosis.

Template material for amplifying TCR beta CDR3 regions consisted of RNA transcripts. The HTBI primer set was used in a first-round RT-PCR of the TCR CDR3. A single record per CDR3 protein comes from TCRdb applying MiXCR to the multiplex PCR reads. The profile shows fewer than 650,000 distinct CDR3 sequences, about 15% of them singletons. The sequencing sample was made of blood. This sequence was found in a woman between 40 and 50 years old with Graves' ophthalmopathy.

The CDR3, as DNA: TGTGCCATCAGTGGCGGACAGGGGGGGGAGACTGAAGCTTTCTTT. This translates into CAISGGQGGETEAFF. The chain combines TRBV10-3 with TRBJ1-1; 10 nucleotides agree with TRBD1. The CDR3 runs 15 residues. Germline V gene data show CDR1 as ENHRY and CDR2 as SYGVKD. V was clipped by 4 bases and J by 5 bases; unmatched bases: 7.